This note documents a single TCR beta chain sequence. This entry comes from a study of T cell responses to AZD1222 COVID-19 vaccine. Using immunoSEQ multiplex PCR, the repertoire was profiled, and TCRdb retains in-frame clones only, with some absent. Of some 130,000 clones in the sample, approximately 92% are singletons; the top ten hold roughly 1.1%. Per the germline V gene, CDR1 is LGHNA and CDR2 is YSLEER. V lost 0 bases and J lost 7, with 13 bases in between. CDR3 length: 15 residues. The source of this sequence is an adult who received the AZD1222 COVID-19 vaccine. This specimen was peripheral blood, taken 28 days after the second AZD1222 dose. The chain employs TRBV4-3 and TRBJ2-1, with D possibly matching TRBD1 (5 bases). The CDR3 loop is CASSQDRGRVNEQFF. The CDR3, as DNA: TGCGCCAGCAGCCAAGATCGTGGCAGGGTAAATGAGCAGTTCTTC.